This T cell receptor beta chain was sequenced in a study of tumor and adjacent non-tumor tissue in lung cancer. Overall study context: Patients were aged 31 to 76, 9 to 10 men and about 5 women, stage I to III.

Germline V gene lookup returns CDR1 PRHDT and CDR2 FYEKMQ (reference sequence). V lost 5 bases and J lost 5, with 15 bases in between. The CDR3 totals 14 residues. The template was RNA from unsorted bulk tissue. Chemotherapy-naive patients with new lung cancer underwent thoracic surgery in China, August–late 2014. A modified ARM-PCR protocol with three rounds of nested PCR amplified TCRbeta. One entry per CDR3 protein results from TCRdb running MiXCR on the multiplex PCR reads. The data show approximately 71,000 distinct CDR3 sequences, about three fifths seen once. Comments on this clonotype: Its target is not known. This may arise from a read error, as a much more abundant clone is one base away.

Overall study findings and caveats: Top 100 clones took a larger repertoire share in normal lung. TCR diversity was significantly greater in tumor than normal lung tissue.

This TCR came from a man in his forties or fifties with non-small cell lung cancer. Material: lung tumor tissue. The V call is TRBV13, the J call TRBJ2-5, with a weak D call TRBD2 (6 bases). The DNA for the CDR3 is TGTGCCAGCAGCCCGGTGACTAGTTTGGAGACCCAGTACTTC. Translation gives CASSPVTSLETQYF.